These T cell receptor beta chains were read from a single sample in a study of shared clonotypes between healthy human individuals. Method: immunoSEQ multiplex PCR; TCRdb's copy keeps in-frame clones and lacks some. The repertoire holds some 240,000 clones, with approximately 65% as singletons. The specimen sequenced was memory CD4+ T cells sorted from blood. These receptors were collected from a man aged 25-40 years in good health. Both conserved end residues are part of each CDR3. A D gene is named only where the DNA matches it firmly. Rows may omit the clone size; those that give it use once, few, many or a size class.

J: TRBJ2-1; V: TRBV7-9; length: 16; D: TRBD2; size: NA; DNA: TGTGCCAGCAGCTTAAGTTTAGCGGGCTCCTACAATGAGCAGTTCTTC; CDR3: CASSLSLAGSYNEQFF
J: TRBJ1-1; V: TRBV7-2; length: 13; D: NA; size: NA; DNA: TGTGCCAGCAGCTTAGCGACCCAGACTGAAGCTTTCTTT; CDR3: CASSLATQTEAFF
J: TRBJ2-7; V: TRBV5-1; length: 15; D: NA; size: NA; DNA: TGCGCCAGCAGCTTGGTAGTCGGTCCCACCTACGAGCAGTACTTC; CDR3: CASSLVVGPTYEQYF
J: TRBJ2-3; V: TRBV7-9; length: 19; D: TRBD2; size: NA; DNA: TGTGCCAGCAGCTTGACGGAAACAGGACTAGCGGGATCGACTAATACGCAGTATTTT; CDR3: CASSLTETGLAGSTNTQYF
J: TRBJ2-1; V: TRBV28; length: 16; D: TRBD2; size: once; DNA: TGTGCCAGCAGTGTCCCCCGGGCGGGAGATGGGGAGAAGCAGTTCTTC; CDR3: CASSVPRAGDGEKQFF
J: TRBJ2-1; V: TRBV2; length: 14; D: NA; size: NA; DNA: TGTGCCAGCGAGGCCCCGAGTACCTACAATGAGCAGTTCTTC; CDR3: CASEAPSTYNEQFF
J: TRBJ2-1; V: TRBV7-2; length: 16; D: NA; size: once; DNA: TGTGCCAGCAGCTTATACGGGGGCCGAGTTTACAATGAGCAGTTCTTC; CDR3: CASSLYGGRVYNEQFF
J: TRBJ2-7; V: TRBV21-1; length: 18; D: NA; size: once; DNA: TGTGCCAGCAGCAAAGCGGGAACTAACCAAAAGGTGGCCTACGAGCAGTACTTC; CDR3: CASSKAGTNQKVAYEQYF
J: TRBJ2-7; V: TRBV5-1; length: 12; D: NA; size: NA; DNA: TGCGCCAGCAGCGCCGACACCTACGAGCAGTACTTC; CDR3: CASSADTYEQYF
J: TRBJ1-5; V: TRBV2; length: 16; D: TRBD1; size: NA; DNA: TGTGCCAGCAGTGACTATCCAGGGGGATCCAATCAGCCCCAGCATTTT; CDR3: CASSDYPGGSNQPQHF
J: TRBJ1-1; V: TRBV6-1; length: 15; D: TRBD1; size: NA; DNA: TGTGCCAGCAGGACACAGGGGGCATCCAACACTGAAGCTTTCTTT; CDR3: CASRTQGASNTEAFF
J: TRBJ2-2; V: TRBV5-1; length: 16; D: TRBD2; size: once; DNA: TGCGCCAGCAGCAGCGCGTTAGCGGGAGGCACCGGGGAGCTGTTTTTT; CDR3: CASSSALAGGTGELFF
J: TRBJ2-1; V: TRBV5-1; length: 15; D: TRBD1; size: NA; DNA: TGCGCCAGCAGCCCCGACAGGGGGGCCTACAATGAGCAGTTCTTC; CDR3: CASSPDRGAYNEQFF
J: TRBJ2-2; V: TRBV6-1; length: 14; D: NA; size: few; DNA: TGTGCCAGCAGCCGACAGAGGAACACCGGGGAGCTGTTTTTT; CDR3: CASSRQRNTGELFF
J: TRBJ2-7; V: TRBV28; length: 15; D: TRBD2; size: NA; DNA: TGTGCCAGCAGCCTTACGGGACTAGCGGGAGTCGAGCAGTACTTC; CDR3: CASSLTGLAGVEQYF
J: TRBJ2-3; V: TRBV18; length: 15; D: TRBD1; size: NA; DNA: TGTGCCAGCTCACCCCCGGGACAGGGAAGTGATACGCAGTATTTT; CDR3: CASSPPGQGSDTQYF
J: TRBJ2-3; V: TRBV18; length: 15; D: TRBD2; size: NA; DNA: TGTGCCAGCTCACCACCGGGGGGGGAAACAGATACGCAGTATTTT; CDR3: CASSPPGGETDTQYF
J: TRBJ2-7; V: TRBV5-4; length: 14; D: NA; size: few; DNA: TGTGCCAGCAGCTTGTCAAGAAGCTCCTACGAGCAGTACTTC; CDR3: CASSLSRSSYEQYF
J: TRBJ2-1; V: TRBV10-2; length: 16; D: NA; size: few; DNA: TGCGCCAGCAGTGAGATGGTGGGCGCGACCTACAATGAGCAGTTCTTC; CDR3: CASSEMVGATYNEQFF
J: TRBJ1-1; V: TRBV27; length: 17; D: NA; size: NA; DNA: TGTGCCAGCAGTTTGTATGCAGGGGTGGCGATGGGCACTGAAGCTTTCTTT; CDR3: CASSLYAGVAMGTEAFF
J: TRBJ1-1; V: TRBV11-2; length: 14; D: TRBD1; size: NA; DNA: TGTGCCAGCAGCTTAGTTCAGGGGGACACTGAAGCTTTCTTT; CDR3: CASSLVQGDTEAFF
J: TRBJ2-1; V: TRBV7-7; length: 17; D: TRBD2; size: NA; DNA: TGTGCTAGCAGCTTAGTGACTAGCGGGAGCGTGGGCAATGAGCAGTTCTTC; CDR3: CASSLVTSGSVGNEQFF
J: TRBJ2-3; V: TRBV6-5; length: 15; D: NA; size: NA; DNA: TGTGCCAGCAGGCCTTGGGCGACTAGCACAGATACGCAGTATTTT; CDR3: CASRPWATSTDTQYF
J: TRBJ1-1; V: TRBV7-9; length: 14; D: NA; size: once; DNA: TGTGCCAGCAGTACGGACCGGCTGAACACTGAAGCTTTCTTT; CDR3: CASSTDRLNTEAFF
J: TRBJ1-2; V: TRBV15; length: 13; D: NA; size: few; DNA: TGTGCCACCAGCAGATTAATTAACTATGGCTACACCTTC; CDR3: CATSRLINYGYTF
J: TRBJ2-3; V: TRBV11-2; length: 15; D: NA; size: NA; DNA: TGTGCCAGCAGCTTAGCGATAGGACCCAGCGATACGCAGTATTTT; CDR3: CASSLAIGPSDTQYF
J: TRBJ1-5; V: TRBV7-8; length: 14; D: NA; size: NA; DNA: TGTGCCAGCAGCCCCGGGGGGAGGGATCAGCCCCAGCATTTT; CDR3: CASSPGGRDQPQHF
J: TRBJ2-3; V: TRBV11-2; length: 14; D: NA; size: NA; DNA: TGTGCCAGCAGCTTAAATGGGCCGGCAGATACGCAGTATTTT; CDR3: CASSLNGPADTQYF
J: TRBJ2-1; V: TRBV10-3; length: 15; D: NA; size: few; DNA: TGTGCCATCAGTGAGTCAGGAGGAAGCTACAATGAGCAGTTCTTC; CDR3: CAISESGGSYNEQFF
J: TRBJ2-5; V: TRBV28; length: 13; D: NA; size: NA; DNA: TGTGCCAGCAGATCCCGCCGGAAAGAGACCCAGTACTTC; CDR3: CASRSRRKETQYF
J: TRBJ1-5; V: TRBV19; length: 15; D: NA; size: few; DNA: TGTGCCAGTAGTTACAGGGTTGGAGCAGATTGGCCCCAGCATTTT; CDR3: CASSYRVGADWPQHF
J: TRBJ2-3; V: TRBV12-5; length: 13; D: NA; size: NA; DNA: TGTGCTAGTGGTTTGGGTATCACAGATACGCAGTATTTT; CDR3: CASGLGITDTQYF
J: TRBJ2-4; V: TRBV10-2; length: 16; D: TRBD1; size: NA; DNA: TGCGCCAGCATGGACAGGGGGCCTTGGGTCAAAAACATTCAGTACTTC; CDR3: CASMDRGPWVKNIQYF
J: TRBJ2-7; V: TRBV2; length: 13; D: NA; size: NA; DNA: TGTGCCAGCCAGTGGCAGGGCGCCTACGAGCAGTACTTC; CDR3: CASQWQGAYEQYF
J: TRBJ2-5; V: TRBV1; length: 18; D: NA; size: NA; DNA: TGCACCAGCAGGATGAGACTAGCGGGAGAGGATTTACGAGAGACCCAGTACTTC; CDR3: CTSRMRLAGEDLRETQYF
J: TRBJ1-5; V: TRBV5-4; length: 14; D: NA; size: NA; DNA: TGTGCCAGCAGCTTGGGAGGAAACAATCAGCCCCAGCATTTT; CDR3: CASSLGGNNQPQHF
J: TRBJ2-3; V: TRBV7-8; length: 12; D: NA; size: few; DNA: TGTGCCAGCAGCTTAACACAGGCCTACAAGTATTTT; CDR3: CASSLTQAYKYF
J: TRBJ2-7; V: TRBV28; length: 12; D: TRBD2; size: few; DNA: TGTGCCAGCAATGTGGGGGGGGACGAGCAGTACTTC; CDR3: CASNVGGDEQYF
J: TRBJ2-5; V: TRBV11-3; length: 16; D: TRBD1; size: NA; DNA: TGTGCCAGCAGCCAAGGCGGACAGGCCCCCCAAGAGACCCAGTACTTC; CDR3: CASSQGGQAPQETQYF
J: TRBJ2-5; V: TRBV5-1; length: 13; D: NA; size: once; DNA: TGCGCCAGCAGCATGGACATTCAAGAGACCCAGTACTTC; CDR3: CASSMDIQETQYF
J: TRBJ2-5; V: TRBV11-3; length: 16; D: TRBD1; size: NA; DNA: TGTGCCAGCAGCTCCCGGACAGGGTTGGGGCAAGAGACCCAGTACTTC; CDR3: CASSSRTGLGQETQYF
J: TRBJ2-1; V: TRBV7-9; length: 15; D: TRBD1; size: NA; DNA: TGTGCCAGCAGCCCTCGGGACAGGGTCTACAATGAGCAGTTCTTC; CDR3: CASSPRDRVYNEQFF
J: TRBJ1-2; V: TRBV25-1; length: 14; D: NA; size: few; DNA: TGTGCCAGCAGTGAATCTTCCGGGGGCACTGGCTACACCTTC; CDR3: CASSESSGGTGYTF
J: TRBJ1-1; V: TRBV6-6; length: 16; D: TRBD1; size: NA; DNA: TGTGCCAGCAGTTACCTTACAGGGGAGGGTGACACTGAAGCTTTCTTT; CDR3: CASSYLTGEGDTEAFF
J: TRBJ2-5; V: TRBV29-1; length: 12; D: TRBD2; size: NA; DNA: TGCAGCGCCAAACTAGCGGGAGAGACCCAGTACTTC; CDR3: CSAKLAGETQYF
J: TRBJ2-3; V: TRBV10-3; length: 11; D: TRBD1; size: NA; DNA: TGTGCCGCTACAGGGGGAGATACGCAGTATTTT; CDR3: CAATGGDTQYF
J: TRBJ2-7; V: TRBV2; length: 12; D: NA; size: NA; DNA: TGTGCCAGTAGCCGTACGGGCTACGAGCAGTACTTC; CDR3: CASSRTGYEQYF
J: TRBJ2-5; V: TRBV5-1; length: 19; D: NA; size: NA; DNA: TGCGCCAGCAGCTTGGCCCAGCTGGGGAAGGGGCCGTACCAAGAGACCCAGTACTTC; CDR3: CASSLAQLGKGPYQETQYF
J: TRBJ2-6; V: TRBV19; length: 19; D: TRBD2; size: NA; DNA: TGTGCCAGTAGTACGACGGGACTAGCGGGAGGGTCGGGGGCCAACGTCCTGACTTTC; CDR3: CASSTTGLAGGSGANVLTF
J: TRBJ1-4; V: TRBV5-1; length: 14; D: TRBD1; size: NA; DNA: TGCGCCAGCAGCAGGGGACAGGGGGATGAAAAACTGTTTTTT; CDR3: CASSRGQGDEKLFF
J: TRBJ1-3; V: TRBV4-3; length: 17; D: TRBD1; size: few; DNA: TGCGCCAGCAGCCCCACAGGGGGCCACAGCTCTGGAAACACCATATATTTT; CDR3: CASSPTGGHSSGNTIYF
J: TRBJ2-2; V: TRBV7-2; length: 13; D: NA; size: few; DNA: TGTGCCAGCAGCTTAAGGAGAACCGGGGAGCTGTTTTTT; CDR3: CASSLRRTGELFF
J: TRBJ2-6; V: TRBV28; length: 18; D: NA; size: NA; DNA: TGTGCCAGCAGCCCTTTGATGGGGGCGAACGCTGGGGCCAACGTCCTGACTTTC; CDR3: CASSPLMGANAGANVLTF
J: TRBJ2-1; V: TRBV29-1; length: 12; D: NA; size: NA; DNA: TGCAGCGTTAGTCGCTCCTACAATGAGCAGTTCTTC; CDR3: CSVSRSYNEQFF
J: TRBJ2-1; V: TRBV25-1; length: 17; D: NA; size: NA; DNA: TGTGCCAGCAGTGAAATAGACCGGGACTCCAACGACAATGAGCAGTTCTTC; CDR3: CASSEIDRDSNDNEQFF
J: TRBJ2-2; V: TRBV11-3; length: 15; D: TRBD2; size: NA; DNA: TGTGCCAGTTCAAGGAGCGGGAGCGACGTCGGGGAGCTGTTTTTT; CDR3: CASSRSGSDVGELFF
J: TRBJ2-7; V: TRBV11-2; length: 14; D: TRBD2; size: NA; DNA: TGTGCCAGCAGCGCGGGGAGGGAGACCTACGAGCAGTACTTC; CDR3: CASSAGRETYEQYF
J: TRBJ2-3; V: TRBV6-5; length: 15; D: NA; size: once; DNA: TGTGCCGGACCTCGTCCGGATGGGTACACAGATACGCAGTATTTT; CDR3: CAGPRPDGYTDTQYF
J: TRBJ2-5; V: TRBV11-2; length: 17; D: TRBD2; size: NA; DNA: TGTGCCAGCAGCGCAAAGACTAGCGGGAGGGCCTTAGAGACCCAGTACTTC; CDR3: CASSAKTSGRALETQYF
J: TRBJ2-2; V: TRBV27; length: 17; D: NA; size: NA; DNA: TGTGCCAGCGCACGAGGGTCCCCGGACCGGTACACCGGGGAGCTGTTTTTT; CDR3: CASARGSPDRYTGELFF